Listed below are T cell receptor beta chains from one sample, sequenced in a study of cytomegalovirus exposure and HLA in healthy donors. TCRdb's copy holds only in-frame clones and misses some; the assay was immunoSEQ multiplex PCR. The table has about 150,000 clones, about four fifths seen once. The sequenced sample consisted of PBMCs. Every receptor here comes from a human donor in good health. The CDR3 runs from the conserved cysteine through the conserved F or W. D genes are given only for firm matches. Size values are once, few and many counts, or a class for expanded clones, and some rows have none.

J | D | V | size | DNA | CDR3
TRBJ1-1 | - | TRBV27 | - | TGTGCCAGCAGTTTCGCCTCAGGATCTGAAGCTTTCTTT | CASSFASGSEAFF
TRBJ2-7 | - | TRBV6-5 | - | TGTGCCAGCAGCAGCGACAGTTCGCAGTACTTC | CASSSDSSQYF
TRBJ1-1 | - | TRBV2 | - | TGTGCCAGCAGTTCATCGCTCAGGGGTACTGAAGCTTTCTTT | CASSSSLRGTEAFF
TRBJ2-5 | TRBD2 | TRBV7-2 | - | TGTGCCAGCAGCTTCGGACTAGCGGGGGGGATCCTCGGGAGGGAGACCCAGTACTTC | CASSFGLAGGILGRETQYF
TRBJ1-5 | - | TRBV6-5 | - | TGTGCCAGCAGTTACAGAGGCAGCAATCAGCCCCAGCATTTT | CASSYRGSNQPQHF
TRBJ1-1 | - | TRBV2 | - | TGTGCCAGCAACCTAGGGGGATGGGGTAGTGAAGCTTTCTTT | CASNLGGWGSEAFF
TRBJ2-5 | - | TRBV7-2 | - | TGTGCCAGCAGCTTAGTCGTAGCGGTCGAGACCCAGTACTTC | CASSLVVAVETQYF
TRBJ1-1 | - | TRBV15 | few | TGTGCCACCAGCAGAGGTGGCGGGGTTGACACTGAAGCTTTCTTT | CATSRGGGVDTEAFF
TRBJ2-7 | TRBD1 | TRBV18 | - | TGTGCCAGCTCACCGCGGACAGGGGTAAACTACGAGCAGTACTTC | CASSPRTGVNYEQYF
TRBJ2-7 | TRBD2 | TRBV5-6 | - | TGTGCCAGCAGCCCAGGACTAGCGGGAGTTTACGAGCAGTACTTC | CASSPGLAGVYEQYF
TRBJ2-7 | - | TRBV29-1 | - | TGCAGCGTTAGGCAGGGGCTGGGGGAGCAGTACTTC | CSVRQGLGEQYF
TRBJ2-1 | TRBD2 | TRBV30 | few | TGTGCCTGGAGTGTTACACTAGCGGGGGAGCAGTTCTTC | CAWSVTLAGEQFF
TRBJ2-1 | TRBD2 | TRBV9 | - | TGTGCCAGCAGCCAAGGACTAGCGGGAGATCGCCTCTACAATGAGCAGTTCTTC | CASSQGLAGDRLYNEQFF
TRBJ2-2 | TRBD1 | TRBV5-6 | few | TGTGCCAGCAGCTTGGACAGGGGCTCTGTTTGGACCGGGGAGCTGTTTTTT | CASSLDRGSVWTGELFF
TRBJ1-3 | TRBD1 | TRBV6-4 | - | TGTGCCAGCATAGCGAGCCGGGACAGTAGAAACACCATATATTTT | CASIASRDSRNTIYF
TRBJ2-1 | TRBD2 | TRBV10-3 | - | TGTGCCATCAGTGGGGGCCCCGCCGGGACTAGCGGGTCAAAGGCCTACAATGAGCAGTTCTTC | CAISGGPAGTSGSKAYNEQFF
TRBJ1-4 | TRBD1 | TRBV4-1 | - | TGCGCCAGCAGCCGAGAAGGACAGGGATGGGGTAATGAAAAACTGTTTTTT | CASSREGQGWGNEKLFF
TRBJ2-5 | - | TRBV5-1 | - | TGCGCCAGCAGCCTAGGGACAAACCAAGAGACCCAGTACTTC | CASSLGTNQETQYF
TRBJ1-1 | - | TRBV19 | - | TGTGCCACCTCAATCGGGGGTGTTACTGAAGCTTTCTTT | CATSIGGVTEAFF
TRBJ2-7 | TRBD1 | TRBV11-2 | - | TGTGCCAGCAGCTTAGATCTTGGACAGGGTTCGGAGTACTTC | CASSLDLGQGSEYF